These T cell receptor beta chains were read from a single sample in a study of blood T cell repertoires in COVID-19. Here immunoSEQ multiplex PCR was the method, and the copy in TCRdb shows in-frame clones only, minus some. The data contain about 270,000 clones, less than 85% of them singletons. Sequenced material: peripheral blood. These receptors were collected from a young woman with acute or convalescent COVID-19. CDR3s include the opening cysteine and the closing phenylalanine or tryptophan.

CDR3 length: 15
J gene: TRBJ1-1
V gene: TRBV5-6
CDR3 protein: CASSRGETGGRKAFF

CDR3 length: 9
J gene: TRBJ1-1
V gene: TRBV30
CDR3 protein: CAWFPEAFF

CDR3 length: 14
J gene: TRBJ1-1
V gene: TRBV19
CDR3 protein: CASKTRTGGTEAFF

CDR3 length: 13
J gene: TRBJ1-6
V gene: TRBV30
CDR3 protein: CAWSVSENSPLHF

CDR3 length: 13
J gene: TRBJ2-7
V gene: TRBV12-3/TRBV12-4
CDR3 protein: CASSLGYPGEQYF

CDR3 length: 13
J gene: TRBJ2-1
V gene: TRBV7-9
CDR3 protein: CASSLDAGQGLFF

CDR3 length: 14
J gene: TRBJ1-1
V gene: TRBV12-5
CDR3 protein: CASGARGLNTEAFF

CDR3 length: 11
J gene: TRBJ2-7
V gene: TRBV6-2/TRBV6-3
CDR3 protein: CASSITYEQYF

CDR3 length: 14
J gene: TRBJ1-2
V gene: TRBV7-8
CDR3 protein: CASSLIEGAYGYTF

CDR3 length: 15
J gene: TRBJ1-4
V gene: TRBV19
CDR3 protein: CASSLDSPTNEKLFF

CDR3 length: 16
J gene: TRBJ2-7
V gene: TRBV3-1/TRBV3-2
CDR3 protein: CASSCGPSGRRYEQYF

CDR3 length: 16
J gene: TRBJ2-7
V gene: TRBV18
CDR3 protein: CASSPWGSQRFYEQYF

CDR3 length: 18
J gene: TRBJ2-7
V gene: TRBV6-2/TRBV6-3
CDR3 protein: CASSYSIFLAGDSYEQYF